These 19 T cell receptor beta chains originate from one sample sequenced in a study of tumor-infiltrating lymphocytes in primary liver carcinoma. cDNA specific to TCR beta was made from around 450 ng of total RNA, with a constant-region primer employed for priming. Sequencing libraries for TCR beta derived from three nested multiplex PCR rounds that used slightly modified ARM-PCR. Investigators reported that the first two PCR rounds, at around 10 cycles each, used TRBV1-TRBV30 forward primers with a C-beta reverse primer. MiXCR, applied by TCRdb to the multiplex PCR reads, yields one record per CDR3 protein. The top ten hold 25% to 35% of the sample, which has roughly 86,000 distinct CDR3 sequences, around 70% seen once. Extraction of RNA together with DNA used roughly 18-32 mg of unsorted bulk tissue. The sample consisted of tumor-adjacent normal liver tissue. The receptors were sampled from a man in his forties or fifties with primary liver carcinoma and hepatitis B virus infection.

As for this clonotype: The junction shows a germline mismatch at one end, possibly a read error. The chain employs TRBV11-2 and TRBJ2-3; D possibly corresponds to TRBD2 (5 bases). The CDR3 runs 16 residues. CDR1 SGHAT and CDR2 FQNNGV come from the germline V gene. The CDR3 DNA reads TGTGCCAGCACCTTACAACTAGTCCTTAGCACAGATACGCGGTATTTT. This translates into CASTLQLVLSTDTRYF. The full variable domain, in which reference TRBV11-2 and TRBJ2-3 provide the parts outside the CDR3, is EAGVAQSPRYKIIEKRQSVAFWCNPISGHATLYWYQQILGQGPKLLIQFQNNGVVDDSQLPKDRFSAERLKGVDSTLKIQPAKLEDSAVYLCASTLQLVLSTDTRYFGPGTRLTVL.

The chain has TRBV6-2 or TRBV6-3 and TRBJ2-7; D may correspond to TRBD1 or TRBD2 (5 bases each). This CDR3 region has 13 residues. The germline gives CDR1 MNHEY, CDR2 SVGEGT. V lost 7 bases and J lost 7, with 17 bases in between. The CDR3 nucleotides read TGTGCCAGCAATCCGGCCGGGGCGAGAGAGCAGTACTTC. This translates into CASNPAGAREQYF.

This clonotype appeared once. Given a much more abundant clone one base away, this may be a read error. CDR3 region: CASGLGTSRSDTQYF. CDR3 in DNA: TGTGCTAGTGGTTTGGGGACTAGCAGGTCAGATACGCAGTATTTT. The chain has TRBV12-5 and TRBJ2-3; 8 nucleotides align to TRBD2. Germline-derived CDR1 and CDR2 are LGHNT and FRNRAP. The trim removed 1 base at V and 4 bases at J, leaving 4 bases unmatched. This CDR3 region has 15 residues.

As concerns this clonotype: A read error may produce the germline difference seen at one junction end. The chain combines TRBV11-2 with TRBJ2-7; TRBD1 might be the D (6 bases). The CDR3 has 15 amino acids. Germline-derived CDR1 and CDR2 are SGHAT and FQNNGV. The chain's CDR3 is CASTSLQGASYEQYF. CDR3 nucleotides: TGCGCCAGCACCTCATTACAGGGAGCCTCCTACGAGCAGTACTTC. The variable domain in full, completed from reference TRBV11-2 and TRBJ2-7, reads EAGVAQSPRYKIIEKRQSVAFWCNPISGHATLYWYQQILGQGPKLLIQFQNNGVVDDSQLPKDRFSAERLKGVDSTLKIQPAKLEDSAVYLCASTSLQGASYEQYFGPGTRLTVT.

To note about this clonotype: At one end, the junction sequence differs from germline, possibly due to a read error. The rearrangement uses TRBV5-4 and TRBJ2-1; D is unclear. The CDR3 consists of 15 residues. CDR1 and CDR2 (germline): SGHNT, YYREEE (reference sequence). The CDR3 region is CASSLRRALHNDQFF. In DNA form, the CDR3 reads TGTGCCAGCAGCCTCCGACGGGCATTACACAATGATCAGTTCTTC.

On this clonotype: A much bigger clone sits one base away, suggesting this may be a read error. The chain joins TRBV12-3 or TRBV12-4 to TRBJ1-6; TRBD1 might be the D (6 bases). V lost 7 bases and J 7 bases, leaving 14 bases between the germline ends. The CDR3 runs to 14 residues. CDR3 sequence reads: CASNSGQRNSPLHF. The DNA for the CDR3 is TGTGCCAGCAACTCAGGACAGAGGAATTCACCCCTCCACTTT.

This clonotype occurred many times. The chain combines TRBV6-6 with TRBJ2-3; D call uncertain. This CDR3 has 12 residues. V dropped 2 bases and J dropped 2 bases, with 2 bases sitting between them. Germline V gives CDR1 MNHNY, CDR2 SVGAGI (reference sequence). This CDR3 is CASSYTTDTQYF. Here the CDR3 DNA reads TGTGCCAGCAGTTACACCACAGATACGCAGTATTTT.

A remark on this clonotype: A read error is possible here, since a much larger clone lies one base away. This chain uses TRBV5-4 with TRBJ1-2; TRBD1 matches 8 bases. The length of the CDR3 is 13 residues. Germline loops: CDR1 SGHNT, CDR2 YYREEE (reference sequence). The V and J ends lost 6 bases and 8 bases, in that order; junction bases with no gene match: 9. The CDR3 loop reads CASIQDRVYGYTF. The CDR3 DNA reads TGTGCCAGCATCCAGGACAGGGTGTACGGCTACACCTTC.

This sequence joins TRBV6-5 and TRBJ2-7, with D perhaps being TRBD1 or TRBD2 (5 bases each). Germline CDR1 and CDR2: MNHEY and SVGAGI. The CDR3 has 15 residues. With 2 bases removed from V and 1 base from J, the gap between germline ends came to 12 bases. For the CDR3, the DNA is TGTGCCAGCAGTTACCGGGACCCCGGATCCTACGAGCAGTACTTC. It codes for CASSYRDPGSYEQYF.

This clonotype was counted ten times or more. This rearrangement joins TRBV12-5 to TRBJ1-2, with D possibly matching TRBD1 (5 bases). This CDR3 has 16 amino acids. The germline CDR1 and CDR2 sequences are LGHNT and FRNRAP. V was clipped by 0 bases and J by 6 bases, with 17 bases between them. Here the CDR3 reads CASGLVGTEVVDGYTF. CDR3 DNA: TGTGCTAGTGGTTTGGTCGGGACGGAGGTCGTTGATGGCTACACCTTC.

Comment on this clonotype: A much more abundant neighbour one base away suggests this may be a read error. V and J are TRBV14 and TRBJ2-1; 7 bases are a match to TRBD2. V lost 5 bases and J lost 3; bases outside the gene matches: 10. The CDR3 has 16 residues. CDR1 and CDR2 (germline): SGHDN, FVKESK. The CDR3 region is CASSRQTCGSYNEQFF. In DNA form, the CDR3 reads TGTGCCAGCAGCAGACAGACTTGCGGGAGCTACAATGAGCAGTTCTTC. The variable domain in full, completed from reference TRBV14 and TRBJ2-1, reads EAGVTQFPSHSVIEKGQTVTLRCDPISGHDNLYWYRRVMGKEIKFLLHFVKESKQDESGMPNNRFLAERTGGTYSTLKVQPAELEDSGVYFCASSRQTCGSYNEQFFGPGTRLTVL.

The gene calls are TRBV12-3 or TRBV12-4 and TRBJ2-7; D not resolved. CDR3 length: 12 amino acids. The CDR3 protein is CVCSALPYEQYF. DNA for the CDR3: TGTGTCTGCAGTGCACTACCCTACGAGCAGTACTTC.

This rearrangement joins TRBV11-1 to TRBJ2-3, with TRBD1 as a possible D gene (6 bases). The CDR3 loop spans 15 amino acids. Germline values: CDR1 SGHAT, CDR2 FQDESV (reference sequence). V was shortened by 1 base and J by 6 bases, with 14 bases between the two germline ends. The CDR3: CASSLGWGRADTQYF. DNA of the CDR3: TGTGCCAGCAGCTTAGGATGGGGGCGCGCGGATACGCAGTATTTT.

Notes on this clonotype: At one of its ends the junction is not consistent with the germline gene, which may arise from a read error. The rearrangement uses TRBV11-2 and TRBJ1-6, with unresolved D. CDR1 is SGHAT, CDR2 FQNNGV, per germline. The CDR3 consists of 16 residues. CDR3: CASRSRAGLLISPLHF. CDR3 sequence (DNA): TGCGCCAGCAGATCCCGGGCAGGCTTACTTATTTCACCCCTCCACTTT.

A word on this clonotype: At one boundary the junction diverges from the germline segment, which might be a read error. This rearrangement joins TRBV5-1 to TRBJ2-1; 15 positions agree with TRBD2. CDR1 and CDR2 (germline): SGHRS, YFSETQ. This CDR3 has 19 residues. The CDR3 loop is CACSVDGLAGGRAYNEQFF. The CDR3, as DNA: TGCGCCTGCAGCGTCGATGGACTAGCGGGAGGGCGGGCCTACAATGAGCAGTTCTTC.

The chain joins TRBV11-2 to TRBJ2-3; possibly TRBD2 for D (5 bases). The ends were cut back, 8 bases at V and 6 bases at J, with 15 bases in the middle. The CDR3 runs to 13 residues. Germline V gene data show CDR1 as SGHAT and CDR2 as FQNNGV. CDR3 coding DNA: TGTGCCAGCGGTCAGCTAGCAGACGATACGCAGTATTTT. Its protein product is CASGQLADDTQYF.

A single count supports this clonotype. A read error may account for a junction end that differs from germline. The V and J genes are TRBV6-6 and TRBJ2-7, with 9 bases matching TRBD2. This CDR3 contains 13 residues. CDR1 and CDR2 from the germline V gene are MNHNY and SVGAGI (reference sequence). The CDR3 reads CAISPSGTYEQYF. For the CDR3, the DNA is TGTGCCATCAGCCCTAGCGGGACCTATGAGCAGTACTTC.

Concerning this clonotype: A read error may be the cause here, since a much bigger clone is one base away. The chain employs TRBV7-8 and TRBJ2-7; 8 positions match TRBD2. The germline V gene has CDR1 SGHVS and CDR2 FQNEAQ. V lost 3 bases, J lost 5 bases, and 9 bases stayed unmatched. The CDR3 sequence is 15 residues long. Written as DNA, the CDR3 is TGTGCCAGCAGCTTCACCTCAAGCGGGAGAAACGAGCAGTACTTC. Translation gives CASSFTSSGRNEQYF.

This clonotype was counted only a few times. The V call is TRBV11-2, the J call TRBJ2-1; a weak D match, TRBD2 (6 bases). This CDR3 has 13 amino acids. Germline V gene sequence: CDR1 SGHAT, CDR2 FQNNGV. Deletions cut 0 bases from V and 15 bases from J, with 15 bases between. CDR3 loop: CASSLDRLAMGFF. For the CDR3, the DNA is TGTGCCAGCAGCTTAGATCGGCTAGCGATGGGGTTCTTC.